The entry that follows covers one T cell receptor (beta chain) sequence. Its antigen is not yet known. Base-call qualities are not available, and no considerably larger clone is one nucleotide away. Using the deep immunoSEQ assay, multiplex PCR amplified TCR CDR3 regions from genomic DNA. Genomic DNA extracted from each cell subset was distributed evenly over all wells of several immunoSEQ 96-well plates, and each plate served as one replicate. Each replicate PCR for sorted subsets received roughly 0.2 ug genomic DNA, equal to some 32,000 T cell genomes. Purified libraries were measured with a Qubit 3.0 fluorometer, size-checked on a Bioanalyzer 2100, and measured again with the KAPA Library Quantification kit. Every immunoSEQ 96-well plate was sequenced on a separate single-read 150-cycle Illumina NextSeq 550 flow cell. The paper's processing steps were these. Because only junctional sequences without quality scores were contained in the immunoSEQ output, filtering matching that applied to full-length reads could not be performed. Sequences were annotated with PyIR, a Python wrapper for IgBLAST v1.9, and V/J genes and CDR3 were assigned using IMGT germline references. Reads were removed for weak V/J assignments (E-value above 1e-6), missing CDR3, stop codons, out-of-frame junctions, or ambiguous translated residues. A V3J clonotype was defined by an identical inferred V gene, J gene, and CDR3 amino acid sequence. Percentage overlap between repertoires was computed as shared unique clonotypes divided by the size of the smaller repertoire. Repertoire richness was assessed with RTK rarefaction, the Chao1 estimator, and Recon v2.1 estimates of unobserved clonotypes. OLGA was used to compute generation probabilities for all TCRbeta clonotypes that the gDNA method yielded from a handful of donors. As stored in TCRdb, this immuneACCESS dataset retains in-frame rearrangements with V and J assigned. A fraction of the clones does not appear; measured against another copy, unresolved V genes explain less than half of the discrepancy, and the remainder lacks a known reason. V, J and clone size derive from that table, while D and trimming were established from the DNA sequence. The sample table lists roughly 2,000,000 clones, less than 95% of them with a count of one. The ten largest clones capture 0.9% to 1.5% of the sample.

These data belong to a study of shared clonotypes between healthy human individuals (dated by TCRdb to the early 2020s). At the level of the whole study: A couple of women and a few men aged 18 to 49 years were included in the cohort. The study deeply sequenced blood TCR repertoires of roughly five healthy adults to estimate repertoire size and the extent of clonotype sharing between individuals. For each donor, three plates each were used for CD4 naive and CD4 memory, two plates were used for CD8 naive, and one plate was used for CD8 memory. Leukapheresis yielded between about 0.94 and 8.9 billion PBMCs per donor. Libraries were prepared and TCR repertoires were sequenced by different laboratories using diverse techniques, in order to increase sequencing depth and limit assay-specific biases.

V loses 2 bases of germline sequence and J loses 0 bases, and the interval between the two ends is 12 bases. The germline V gene supplies CDR1 SGHAT and CDR2 FQNNGV. The CDR3 runs 16 amino acids, cysteine and phenylalanine included. Only the CDR3 DNA is retained, 48 bases long and in frame from the first base. Broad study findings and their caveats: Pairwise subsampling indicated that sequencing depth was expected to affect the degree of clonotype sharing among donors. Sampling was restricted to blood, and TCR repertoires in tissue are likely to differ from TCR repertoires in blood. Rarefaction of sorted-subset datasets indicated incomplete sequencing despite the large sequencing depth. Compared with non-shared clonotypes, clonotypes shared by all four sorted-subset donors had higher generation probabilities. The genetic and exposure-history diversity represented was limited by the small number of donors. Naive subsets generally had larger estimated clonotype richness than memory subsets. When a handful of donors were compared, the shared fraction of clonotypes was about 5% for naive CD4, roughly 3.4% for naive CD8, 2% to 2.5% for memory CD4, and 0.3% to 0.5% for memory CD8.

CD8 naive samples were CD45RO-negative cells positively selected for CCR7, giving a CD45RA+CCR7+ population that excluded TemRA cells. The donors were healthy, HIV-negative adults with no recently reported acute infections or vaccinations. Every donor was a Caucasian adult residing in Nashville, Tennessee, USA. After blood collection by leukapheresis, PBMCs were isolated using Ficoll-Histopaque density gradient centrifugation and then cryopreserved in the vapor phase of liquid nitrogen. Analytical flow cytometry was used to check the purity and quantity of every magnetically sorted T cell population. Each sorted fraction had its genomic DNA isolated and then quantified by UV absorbance on a Nanodrop 2000c.

Recombination linked TRBV11-2 to TRBJ2-3; TRBD2 is perhaps the D gene, given 5 matching bases. This sequence originates from a man younger than 35 in good health. The source material was naive CD8+ T cells sorted from blood. The cell subset or site label on this specimen signifies: CD45RA+CCR7+. The base sequence is TGTGCCAGCAGCTTAAGTGAGGGAATGAGCACAGATACGCAGTATTTT. Its protein is CASSLSEGMSTDTQYF.